The 25 T cell receptor beta chains presented below share a single source sample, sequenced in a study of response to subunit inactivated influenza vaccine. Using its own MiXCR run on the RT-PCR reads, TCRdb lists one record per CDR3 protein. The data hold 650,000 to 800,000 distinct CDR3 sequences, with over 11% observed a single time. The starting material was PBMCs from blood, obtained about 14 days before vaccination. These receptors were obtained from a man between 45 and 60 years old who received an inactivated influenza vaccine.

The chain has TRBV3-1 and TRBJ2-1, with 8 bases that match TRBD2. After removal of 0 bases from V and 8 bases from J, the junction contained 12 bases not matched to a gene. Germline CDR1 LGHDT, CDR2 YNNKEL (reference sequence). CDR3 length: 17 residues. This CDR3 is CASSQDQAGVTKYEQFF. The CDR3 DNA reads TGTGCCAGCAGCCAAGATCAAGCGGGAGTCACTAAGTATGAGCAGTTCTTC.

This clonotype has at least ten counts. The rearrangement joins TRBV5-1 to TRBJ1-4; the D gene is possibly TRBD1 (6 bases). Germline V lookup: CDR1 SGHRS, CDR2 YFSETQ. The length of the CDR3 is 15 residues. Trimming left V 4 bases short and J 8 bases short, with 18 bases between. The CDR3 DNA sequence: TGCGCCAGCAGCCCCGAGTCCAGGGGAGGAGAAAAACTGTTTTTT. Protein sequence: CASSPESRGGEKLFF.

This clonotype has only a few counts. V gene TRBV7-8 combines with J gene TRBJ2-3; unclear D gene. Germline CDR1 reads SGHVS; CDR2 reads FQNEAQ. The V end was cut by 5 bases, the J end by 6 bases, with 9 bases between. This CDR3 region has 12 residues. CDR3 loop: CASSVPGDTQYF. The DNA for the CDR3 is TGTGCCAGCAGCGTCCCCGGGGATACGCAGTATTTT. The variable domain in full, with the rest retrieved from reference TRBV7-8 and TRBJ2-3, is GAGVSQSPRYKVAKRGQDVALRCDPISGHVSLFWYQQALGQGPEFLTYFQNEAQLDKSGLPSDRFFAERPEGSVSTLKIQRTQQEDSAVYLCASSVPGDTQYFGPGTRLTVL.

The table lists this clonotype with a few counts. This chain connects TRBV7-9 to TRBJ2-1; D not certain. The CDR3 covers 12 residues. The V and J ends lost 1 base and 6 bases respectively, with 4 bases between them. Germline loops: CDR1 SEHNR, CDR2 FQNEAQ (reference sequence). CDR3 in DNA: TGTGCCAGCAGCTTAGAGGTCAATGAGCAGTTCTTC. Residues: CASSLEVNEQFF.

The chain carries TRBV4-2 and TRBJ2-7, with 9 bases fitting TRBD2. This CDR3 spans 15 amino acids. Per the germline V gene, CDR1 is LGHNA and CDR2 is YNFKEQ. V lost 0 bases and J lost 3; bases outside the gene matches: 3. The CDR3 is CASSQEVAGVYEQYF. The CDR3 DNA is TGTGCCAGCAGCCAAGAGGTAGCGGGGGTCTACGAGCAGTACTTC.

The CDR3 coding sequence is TGTGCCAGCAGTGGGGGAGGGACCCTCTACGAGCAGTACTTC. This codes for CASSGGGTLYEQYF. The chain is built from TRBV7-9 and TRBJ2-7; TRBD2 agrees at 7 bases. CDR3 length: 14 residues. CDR1 SEHNR and CDR2 FQNEAQ come from the germline V gene (reference sequence). After removal of 6 bases from V and 3 bases from J, the junction contained 8 bases not matched to a gene.

V gene TRBV29-1 combines with J gene TRBJ2-1, with 8 positions matching TRBD2. CDR3 length equals 13 residues. Looked up from germline, CDR1 is SQVTM and CDR2 is ANQGSEA. With V trimmed by 6 bases and J by 1 base, 2 bases remained unmatched. The CDR3 loop is CSVVAGSYNEQFF. Here the CDR3 DNA reads TGCAGCGTAGTAGCGGGATCCTACAATGAGCAGTTCTTC.

The J gene is TRBJ1-1, the V gene TRBV5-5; D uncertain. CDR3 length equals 12 residues. Germline V lookup: CDR1 SGHKS, CDR2 YYEKEE (reference sequence). The V gene lost 7 bases and the J gene lost 7 bases, with 14 bases spanning the gap. The CDR3 region is CASGPWLGEAFF. CDR3 coding DNA: TGTGCCAGCGGCCCCTGGCTCGGTGAAGCTTTCTTT.

This chain joins TRBV5-1 and TRBJ1-2; D is possibly TRBD1 (5 bases). Trimming pared 4 bases from V and 1 base from J, leaving 14 bases between. From germline, CDR1 is SGHRS and CDR2 YFSETQ. The CDR3 is 15 residues long. The CDR3 DNA reads TGCGCCAGCAGCGCGGCAGGGATGAATAACTATGGCTACACCTTC. It yields the protein CASSAAGMNNYGYTF.

This clonotype has more than one count but fewer than ten. This chain uses TRBV6-2 or TRBV6-3 with TRBJ2-1, with 13 bases lining up with TRBD2. The CDR3 sequence is 18 residues long. Germline assignment: CDR1 MNHEY and CDR2 SVGEGT. V was pared by 0 bases and J by 8 bases, with 10 bases of the junction left unmatched. CDR3 amino acids: CASSYSKGLAGPGDEQFF. The CDR3 DNA reads as TGTGCCAGCAGTTACTCGAAGGGACTAGCGGGGCCAGGGGATGAGCAGTTCTTC.

This clonotype was found many times. The gene calls are TRBV7-2 and TRBJ2-7; the D is unclear. The CDR3 is 12 amino acids. Per the germline V gene, CDR1 is SGHTA and CDR2 is FQGNSA. V shed 0 bases and J shed 6 bases, with 6 bases lying between them. The CDR3 protein is CASSLAIGEQYF. The CDR3 DNA reads as TGTGCCAGCAGCTTAGCGATTGGCGAGCAGTACTTC.

The J gene is TRBJ2-2, the V gene TRBV27, with 10 bases lining up with TRBD2. Trimming at V came to 2 bases and at J to 6 bases, leaving 3 bases not matched to a gene. The CDR3 sequence is 15 residues long. The germline CDR1 and CDR2 sequences are MNHEY and SMNVEV (reference sequence). CDR3 DNA sequence: TGTGCCAGCAGTTTACAAGCGGGAGGGTCCGGGGAGCTGTTTTTT. The encoded protein is CASSLQAGGSGELFF.

This clonotype was seen at least ten times. The chain has TRBV29-1 and TRBJ2-7; 7 positions match TRBD1. Germline-derived CDR1 and CDR2 are SQVTM and ANQGSEA. CDR3 length: 14 residues. V shed 6 bases and J 0 bases; nucleotides not matched to a gene: 8. The CDR3 spells CSVADRWSSYEQYF. The CDR3 nucleotides read TGCAGCGTCGCGGACAGGTGGAGCTCCTACGAGCAGTACTTC.

This clonotype was seen repeatedly, ten times or more. The chain is built from TRBV7-6 and TRBJ2-7, with 7 bases fitting TRBD1. CDR3 length: 14 amino acids. V trimming: 5 bases; J trimming: 2 bases; junction bases outside the gene matches: 6. Germline V CDR1 and CDR2: SGHVS, FNYEAQ. The CDR3 DNA sequence: TGTGCCAGCAGCCGTACCGGGACAGCCTACGAGCAGTACTTC. It specifies CASSRTGTAYEQYF.

CDR3 sequence (DNA): TGTGCCAGCAGCCAGAAGATATCGGGTTCGAGAGAAGAGACCCAGTACTTC. Translating it yields CASSQKISGSREETQYF. The chain combines TRBV3-1 with TRBJ2-5; the D is unclear. There are 17 residues in the CDR3. Trimming pared 3 bases from V and 3 bases from J, leaving 20 bases between. CDR1 and CDR2 (germline): LGHDT, YNNKEL (reference sequence).

The chain carries TRBV12-3 or TRBV12-4 and TRBJ2-2; 10 nucleotides line up with TRBD2. Trimming at V came to 8 bases and at J to 1 base, leaving 7 bases not matched to a gene. This CDR3 has 16 residues. CDR3 bases: TGTGCCAGCGCACTAACTAGCGGGAAGAACACCGGGGAGCTGTTTTTT. Translated: CASALTSGKNTGELFF.

This clonotype has a handful of counts. The chain links TRBV9 to TRBJ2-3; 8 bases fit TRBD2. Trimming removed 0 bases from V and 2 bases from J; junction bases left unmatched: 2. Germline CDR1 and CDR2: SGDLS and YYNGEE. The length of the CDR3 is 15 residues. The CDR3 sequence is CASSVAGGYTDTQYF. The CDR3 coding sequence is TGTGCCAGCAGCGTAGCGGGGGGGTACACAGATACGCAGTATTTT.

The chain employs TRBV25-1 and TRBJ2-3; D is uncertain. Per germline, CDR1 MGHDK and CDR2 SYGVNS. CDR3 length: 14 residues. The V gene lost 7 bases and the J gene lost 0 bases, with 11 bases spanning the gap. CDR3 loop: CASTNTASTDTQYF. Here the CDR3 DNA reads TGTGCCAGCACCAATACAGCTAGCACAGATACGCAGTATTTT.

This clonotype has ten or more counts. The genes are TRBV29-1 and TRBJ2-1, with 8 bases aligning to TRBD2. CDR1 is SQVTM and CDR2 is ANQGSEA in the germline V gene. V shed 7 bases and J 7 bases; nucleotides not matched to a gene: 6. The CDR3 loop spans 12 amino acids. The CDR3 DNA reads TGCAGCGGTAGCGGGGACCGTAATGAGCAGTTCTTC. Its protein is CSGSGDRNEQFF.

In its sample, this clonotype was seen a few times. The rearrangement uses TRBV5-1 and TRBJ2-3; tentatively, D is TRBD2 (6 bases). The ends were cut back, 5 bases at V and 3 bases at J, with 16 bases in the middle. The CDR3 covers 15 residues. Germline V lookup: CDR1 SGHRS, CDR2 YFSETQ. The CDR3 loop is CASRPSPRGTDTQYF. DNA of the CDR3: TGCGCCAGCAGACCCTCCCCACGGGGGACAGATACGCAGTATTTT. Looking up the rest from reference TRBV5-1 and TRBJ2-3 gives the full variable domain: KAGVTQTPRYLIKTRGQQVTLSCSPISGHRSVSWYQQTPGQGLQFLFEYFSETQRNKGNFPGRFSGRQFSNSRSEMNVSTLELGDSALYLCASRPSPRGTDTQYFGPGTRLTVL.

This clonotype was counted many times. This sequence joins TRBV6-1 and TRBJ2-3; D is ambiguous. Trimming took off 1 base at V and 0 bases at J, with 5 bases between the two ends. CDR1 is MNHNS and CDR2 is SASEGT in the germline V gene. The CDR3 consists of 14 residues. CDR3 nucleotides: TGTGCCAGCAGTGAAGTCGACAGCACAGATACGCAGTATTTT. Its translation is CASSEVDSTDTQYF.

J is TRBJ2-7 and V is TRBV24-1, with a possible D match to TRBD2 (6 bases). V was clipped by 4 bases and J by 6 bases, with 12 bases between them. The V gene's germline CDR1 is KGHDR and CDR2 SFDVKD. The CDR3 consists of 13 residues. For the CDR3, the DNA is TGTGCCACCAGTGAATCTGGACTACCCGAGCAGTACTTC. This encodes CATSESGLPEQYF.

This clonotype was seen more than once but under ten times. The rearrangement uses TRBV27 and TRBJ1-2; no clear D gene. The CDR3 totals 13 residues. Germline CDR1 MNHEY, CDR2 SMNVEV (reference sequence). Between the trimmed V and J ends, which lost 3 bases and 7 bases, there was a span of 12 bases. The CDR3 reads CASSLQGRSGYTF. The CDR3 region has the DNA TGTGCCAGCAGTTTGCAAGGCAGGTCTGGCTACACCTTC.

This clonotype was picked up a small number of times. CDR3: CASTQRGGYNNEQFF. The CDR3 nucleotides are TGTGCCAGCACCCAACGGGGGGGGTACAACAATGAGCAGTTCTTC. J is TRBJ2-1 and V is TRBV7-8; TRBD2 aligns across 8 bases. The V and J ends lost 7 bases and 5 bases, in that order; junction bases with no gene match: 10. The germline gives CDR1 SGHVS, CDR2 FQNEAQ. The CDR3 is 15 residues long.

The chain links TRBV15 to TRBJ2-7; no clear D gene. Deletions cut 0 bases from V and 2 bases from J, with 11 bases between. The CDR3 is 15 residues long. Germline assignment: CDR1 LNHNV and CDR2 YYDKDF (reference sequence). CDR3 in DNA: TGTGCCACCAGCAGAGATCTGGGCGACACCTACGAGCAGTACTTC. It codes for CATSRDLGDTYEQYF.